The 28 T cell receptor beta chains presented below share a single source sample, sequenced in a study of T cell changes during pregnancy in multiple sclerosis. The protocol was immunoSEQ multiplex PCR, while the TCRdb copy is restricted to in-frame clones and leaves out a portion. The sample records about 62,000 clones, 80% to 90% being singletons. This material consisted of peripheral blood, taken in the first trimester of pregnancy. Receptors originate from a female donor with multiple sclerosis, enrolled in a pregnancy study.

The rearrangement uses TRBV5-5 and TRBJ1-2; no firm D call. The CDR3 consists of 12 residues. Trimming took off 0 bases at V and 8 bases at J, with 8 bases between the two ends. Germline-derived CDR1 and CDR2 are SGHKS and YYEKEE (reference sequence). This chain's CDR3 is CASSLAGTGYTF. DNA for the CDR3: TGTGCCAGCAGCTTGGCGGGAACCGGCTACACCTTC.

The chain joins TRBV10-2 to TRBJ1-2; possibly TRBD1 for D (5 bases). V dropped 8 bases and J dropped 0 bases, with 13 bases sitting between them. The CDR3 is 14 amino acids. CDR1 and CDR2 (germline): WSHSY, SAAADI. CDR3 sequence reads: CASLAGGTNYGYTF. Written as DNA, the CDR3 is TGCGCCAGCTTGGCGGGGGGGACTAACTATGGCTACACCTTC.

The rearrangement uses TRBV6-1 and TRBJ1-3; a weak D match, TRBD1 (6 bases). Per the germline V gene, CDR1 is MNHNS and CDR2 is SASEGT. Trimming took off 6 bases at V and 4 bases at J, with 13 bases between the two ends. The CDR3 is 14 residues long. The CDR3 DNA is TGTGCCAGCAGCCTGGGGGCGCGGGGAAACACCATATATTTT. Its translation: CASSLGARGNTIYF.

This chain joins TRBV6-1 and TRBJ2-3; tentative D call: TRBD1 (5 bases). The length of the CDR3 is 13 residues. Between the trimmed V and J ends, which lost 11 bases and 6 bases, there was a span of 18 bases. Germline assignment: CDR1 MNHNS and CDR2 SASEGT. CDR3 DNA: TGTGCCGGCGAGAAAGGGGATTCCGATACGCAGTATTTT. Encoded protein: CAGEKGDSDTQYF.

This chain joins TRBV5-8 and TRBJ2-7; 11 bases are a match to TRBD2. Trimming cost V 4 bases and J 3 bases; bases outside gene matches: 6. The CDR3 is made up of 15 amino acids. Germline-derived CDR1 and CDR2 are SGHTS and YDEGEE. The CDR3 sequence: CASSPASGGNYEQYF. The CDR3, as DNA: TGTGCCAGCAGCCCAGCTAGCGGGGGGAACTACGAGCAGTACTTC. The whole variable domain, remainder taken from reference TRBV5-8 and TRBJ2-7, is EAGVTQSPTHLIKTRGQQATLRCSPISGHTSVYWYQQALGLGLQFLLWYDEGEERNRGNFPPRFSGRQFPNYSSELNVNALELEDSALYLCASSPASGGNYEQYFGPGTRLTVT.

The V call is TRBV28, the J call TRBJ1-5; 7 nucleotides align to TRBD1. V shed 6 bases and J 6 bases; nucleotides not matched to a gene: 14. The CDR3 is 16 residues long. CDR1 MDHEN and CDR2 SYDVKM come from the germline V gene. The CDR3 sequence: CASSLANGTVRQPQHF. Written as DNA, the CDR3 is TGTGCCAGCAGCCTCGCCAATGGGACAGTACGTCAGCCCCAGCATTTT.

This clone was counted ten times or more. The chain joins TRBV18 to TRBJ1-3; 7 bases align to TRBD1. Germline-derived CDR1 and CDR2 are KGHSH and LQKENI. The J segment lost 8 bases and the V segment lost 3 bases, leaving 7 bases of the junction unmatched. CDR3 size: 14 residues. In nucleotides, the CDR3 is TGTGCCAGCTCACCCAGGACAGGAGGGGACACCATATATTTT. As protein: CASSPRTGGDTIYF.

This chain joins TRBV6-5 and TRBJ1-2, with D possibly being TRBD1 (6 bases). Trimming removed 6 bases from V and 8 bases from J, with 16 bases in between. This CDR3 spans 13 amino acids. CDR1 and CDR2 (germline): MNHEY, SVGAGI. The CDR3 reads CASSEQGTQGYTF. The CDR3 DNA reads as TGTGCCAGCAGCGAACAGGGTACTCAAGGCTACACCTTC.

The rearrangement joins TRBV27 to TRBJ2-2; a weak D match, TRBD1 (7 bases). Germline-derived CDR1 and CDR2 are MNHEY and SMNVEV (reference sequence). Deletions cut 1 base from V and 4 bases from J, with 13 bases between. This CDR3 is 16 amino acids long. CDR3 nucleotides: TGTGCCAGCAGTTTATATGGTCAGGGGGGCACCGGGGAGCTGTTTTTT. Translated, it gives CASSLYGQGGTGELFF.

The chain combines TRBV6-5 with TRBJ2-7; no clear D gene. Germline assignment: CDR1 MNHEY and CDR2 SVGAGI. V lost 6 bases, J lost 2 bases, and 14 bases lay in between. The CDR3 loop spans 14 amino acids. As DNA, the CDR3 is TGTGCCAGCAGACGGCACAGCCAGACCTACGAGCAGTACTTC. Translating it yields CASRRHSQTYEQYF.

The chain carries TRBV21-1 and TRBJ1-2. TRBV21-1 is an annotated pseudogene. The length of the CDR3 is 14 residues. CDR3 sequence reads: CARPGGRGGYGYTF. DNA of the CDR3: TGTGCCCGCCCCGGGGGGCGGGGAGGGTATGGCTACACCTTC.

The chain uses TRBV7-2 and TRBJ2-5, with 7 bases matching TRBD2. Per germline, CDR1 SGHTA and CDR2 FQGNSA. Losses at the gene ends were 2 bases for V and 2 bases for J; bases not matched to a gene: 8. The CDR3 runs 16 residues. The CDR3 region is CASSLQTGRLQETQYF. In DNA, the CDR3 is TGTGCCAGCAGCTTACAAACCGGGAGGCTTCAAGAGACCCAGTACTTC. Together with reference TRBV7-2 and TRBJ2-5, the CDR3 gives the full variable domain: GAGVSQSPSNKVTEKGKDVELRCDPISGHTALYWYRQSLGQGLEFLIYFQGNSAPDKSGLPSDRFSAERTGGSVSTLTIQRTQQEDSAVYLCASSLQTGRLQETQYFGPGTRLLVL.

The genes are TRBV7-2 and TRBJ2-2; 15 bases match TRBD2. V shed 1 base and J 5 bases; nucleotides not matched to a gene: 2. Germline V lookup: CDR1 SGHTA, CDR2 FQGNSA. CDR3 length: 17 amino acids. The CDR3 here is CASSLDGLAGGTGELFF. As DNA, the CDR3 is TGTGCCAGCAGCTTAGATGGACTAGCGGGAGGGACCGGGGAGCTGTTTTTT.

This clone showed up just once. CDR3: CSVDGLAATQYF. The CDR3 nucleotides are TGCAGCGTTGATGGCTTGGCTGCGACCCAGTACTTC. The genes are TRBV29-1 and TRBJ2-5; D gene uncertain. Germline V gives CDR1 SQVTM, CDR2 ANQGSEA. The CDR3 spans 12 residues. Deletions cut 3 bases from V and 7 bases from J, with 12 bases between.

The chain joins TRBV7-2 to TRBJ1-1; D call uncertain. This CDR3 is 15 amino acids long. From germline, CDR1 is SGHTA and CDR2 FQGNSA. Trimming took off 0 bases at V and 2 bases at J, with 10 bases between the two ends. This chain's CDR3 is CASSLAGLLNTEAFF. CDR3 nucleotide sequence: TGTGCCAGCAGCTTAGCGGGCTTATTAAACACTGAAGCTTTCTTT. Based on the CDR3 plus reference TRBV7-2 and TRBJ1-1, the full variable domain is GAGVSQSPSNKVTEKGKDVELRCDPISGHTALYWYRQSLGQGLEFLIYFQGNSAPDKSGLPSDRFSAERTGGSVSTLTIQRTQQEDSAVYLCASSLAGLLNTEAFFGQGTRLTVV.

The chain has TRBV18 and TRBJ1-5; D may be TRBD1 (5 bases). The CDR3 length is 14 residues. Between the trimmed V and J ends, which lost 3 bases and 3 bases, there was a span of 9 bases. Germline CDR1 KGHSH, CDR2 LQKENI. The DNA of the CDR3 is TGTGCCAGCTCACCTACAGGTTTCAATCAGCCCCAGCATTTT. This sequence encodes CASSPTGFNQPQHF.

This chain joins TRBV30 and TRBJ2-7; weak D call: TRBD2 (6 bases). The germline CDR1 and CDR2 sequences are GTSNPN and SVGIG (reference sequence). The V end lost 0 bases, the J end lost 4 bases, and 16 bases lay between the germline ends. The CDR3 has 15 amino acids. As DNA, the CDR3 is TGTGCCTGGAGTGTAGGAGGGGACCCTTTTTACGAGCAGTACTTC. Protein sequence: CAWSVGGDPFYEQYF.

The chain is built from TRBV2 and TRBJ2-5; no firm D call. V gave up 7 bases and J gave up 5 bases, with 11 bases separating them. This CDR3 has 12 residues. The V gene's germline CDR1 is SNHLY and CDR2 FYNNEI. The CDR3 loop is CASTDLRETQYF. The CDR3 nucleotides are TGTGCCAGCACCGACCTCAGGGAGACCCAGTACTTC.

The chain couples TRBV19 to TRBJ1-5, with 8 positions matching TRBD1. CDR1 is LNHDA, CDR2 SQIVND, per germline (reference sequence). The CDR3 is made up of 14 amino acids. Germline trimming cut 2 bases from V and 5 bases from J; bases unmatched to any gene: 2. The CDR3 region has the DNA TGTGCCAGTAGTATAAGACAGGGGTATCAGCCCCAGCATTTT. Translation: CASSIRQGYQPQHF. Drawing the rest from reference TRBV19 and TRBJ1-5, the complete variable domain is DGGITQSPKYLFRKEGQNVTLSCEQNLNHDAMYWYRQDPGQGLRLIYYSQIVNDFQKGDIAEGYSVSREKKESFPLTVTSAQKNPTAFYLCASSIRQGYQPQHFGDGTRLSIL.

This chain connects TRBV5-1 to TRBJ2-5, with a tentative D call TRBD1 (6 bases). The CDR3 extends over 15 amino acids. Germline V gene lookup returns CDR1 SGHRS and CDR2 YFSETQ. V gave up 0 bases and J gave up 5 bases, with 14 bases separating them. The CDR3 loop reads CASSLVGSTGETQYF. CDR3 bases: TGCGCCAGCAGCTTGGTCGGATCAACAGGGGAGACCCAGTACTTC.

The chain couples TRBV4-2 to TRBJ2-1; 11 bases map to TRBD2. V was pared by 2 bases and J by 4 bases, with 4 bases of the junction left unmatched. Germline CDR1 and CDR2: LGHNA and YNFKEQ. CDR3 length: 16 residues. The CDR3 sequence is CASSQRGTSGYNEQFF. CDR3 sequence (DNA): TGTGCCAGCAGCCAAAGGGGGACTAGCGGATACAATGAGCAGTTCTTC.

The chain couples TRBV6-5 to TRBJ2-1; TRBD2 aligns across 7 bases. J gave up 6 bases and V 0 bases, and 5 bases lay outside the gene matches. Per the germline V gene, CDR1 is MNHEY and CDR2 is SVGAGI. The CDR3 is 15 residues long. CDR3 nucleotides: TGTGCCAGCAGTTACTCGGCGGGGGAAAGCAATGAGCAGTTCTTC. Protein: CASSYSAGESNEQFF.

The gene calls are TRBV27 and TRBJ2-7; maybe TRBD2 (5 bases). The germline V gene encodes CDR1 MNHEY and CDR2 SMNVEV (reference sequence). This CDR3 region has 13 residues. V lost 7 bases and J lost 2, with 12 bases in between. CDR3 nucleotides: TGTGCCAGCAAAGGACTTAAAGCCTACGAGCAGTACTTC. Encoded protein: CASKGLKAYEQYF.

The genes are TRBV7-6 and TRBJ1-2; D may be TRBD1 (5 bases). This CDR3 is built from 15 residues. V lost 5 bases and J 4 bases, leaving 17 bases between the germline ends. Germline V CDR1 and CDR2: SGHVS, FNYEAQ. The CDR3 region is CASSPSGGGIYGYTF. CDR3 bases: TGTGCCAGCAGCCCCTCAGGTGGGGGGATCTATGGCTACACCTTC. Using reference TRBV7-6 and TRBJ1-2 for the parts outside the CDR3, the full variable domain is GAGVSQSPRYKVTKRGQDVALRCDPISGHVSLYWYRQALGQGPEFLTYFNYEAQQDKSGLPNDRFSAERPEGSISTLTIQRTEQRDSAMYRCASSPSGGGIYGYTFGSGTRLTVV.

This rearrangement joins TRBV9 to TRBJ2-1; 8 nucleotides line up with TRBD2. V lost 0 bases to trimming and J lost 7 bases; unmatched junction nucleotides: 6. CDR1 SGDLS and CDR2 YYNGEE come from the germline V gene. The CDR3 covers 15 residues. The DNA of the CDR3 is TGTGCCAGCAGCGTAGCCCCCAGCGGGGGAAATGAGCAGTTCTTC. Its protein product is CASSVAPSGGNEQFF. Drawing the rest from reference TRBV9 and TRBJ2-1, the complete variable domain is DSGVTQTPKHLITATGQRVTLRCSPRSGDLSVYWYQQSLDQGLQFLIQYYNGEERAKGNILERFSAQQFPDLHSELNLSSLELGDSALYFCASSVAPSGGNEQFFGPGTRLTVL.

V gene TRBV18 combines with J gene TRBJ1-5; D may be TRBD1 (6 bases). From germline, CDR1 is KGHSH and CDR2 LQKENI. The CDR3 has 15 residues. The V end was cut by 6 bases, the J end by 5 bases, with 17 bases between. This CDR3 reads CASSPWGRGDQPQHF. The DNA of the CDR3 is TGTGCCAGCTCCCCATGGGGCAGGGGCGATCAGCCCCAGCATTTT.

As to this clone: An end of the junction differs from the germline gene, which may be a read error. This sequence joins TRBV5-6 and TRBJ2-4, with TRBD1 identical over 7 bases. The CDR3 loop spans 15 amino acids. CDR1 is SGHDT, CDR2 YYEEEE, per germline. The CDR3, as DNA: TGTGCCAGCAGCTCGATCGGGACAGCCGAAAACATTCAGTACTTC. It specifies CASSSIGTAENIQYF.

The DNA for the CDR3 is TGTGCCAGCAGCCAAGTCGGCGGTTCCACAGATACGCAGTATTTT. It encodes CASSQVGGSTDTQYF. The rearrangement uses TRBV4-2 and TRBJ2-3; D uncertain. The CDR3 runs 15 residues. Trimming cost V 1 base and J 2 bases, with 10 bases left between them. The germline V gene has CDR1 LGHNA and CDR2 YNFKEQ.